The next 25 T cell receptor beta chains were all read from a single sample in a study of beta chain features in type 1 diabetes. Study-wide findings and caveats: People with Type 1 diabetes carried modestly yet significantly shorter TCRB CDR3s in all four CD4+ subsets.

Their antigen targets remain unknown. Expressed TCRB transcripts got sequenced, as all isolated RNA was reverse transcribed. TCRdb keeps only in-frame clones here, not all; method: immunoSEQ multiplex PCR. This sample has around 250,000 clones, with approximately 24% found just once. Sequences were obtained from naive CD4+ T cells from blood. The source is a woman aged 25-40 years with type 1 diabetes.

V is TRBV5-1 and J is TRBJ2-5, with a possible D match to TRBD2 (5 bases). The germline gives CDR1 SGHRS, CDR2 YFSETQ. The CDR3 is made up of 15 amino acids. The V end lost 1 base, the J end lost 2 bases, and 12 bases lay between the germline ends. The CDR3 DNA reads as TGCGCCAGCAGCTTGTCCAGCGGATTACAAGAGACCCAGTACTTC. This gives the protein CASSLSSGLQETQYF.

The rearrangement joins TRBV7-9 to TRBJ1-1, with D uncertain. V lost 5 bases and J lost 11, with 18 bases in between. The CDR3 extends over 13 amino acids. CDR1 is SEHNR and CDR2 is FQNEAQ in the germline V gene (reference sequence). DNA of the CDR3: TGTGCCAGCAGCCTCCGACTAACCACCGGGGCTTTCTTT. Protein: CASSLRLTTGAFF. The variable domain in full, completed from reference TRBV7-9 and TRBJ1-1, reads DTGVSQNPRHKITKRGQNVTFRCDPISEHNRLYWYRQTLGQGPEFLTYFQNEAQLEKSRLLSDRFSAERPKGSFSTLEIQRTEQGDSAMYLCASSLRLTTGAFFGQGTRLTVV.

The genes are TRBV4-1 and TRBJ2-3; TRBD2 matches 12 bases. The CDR3 consists of 16 residues. With 1 base clipped from V and 4 bases from J, the junction kept 3 bases outside the gene matches. Germline lookup yields CDR1 MGHRA and CDR2 YSYEKL. CDR3: CASSQGLAGVADTQYF. The CDR3 DNA reads as TGCGCCAGCAGCCAAGGACTAGCGGGAGTGGCAGATACGCAGTATTTT.

The chain employs TRBV29-1 and TRBJ2-1; possible D gene TRBD2, 5 bases. The CDR3 totals 16 residues. The ends were cut back, 2 bases at V and 0 bases at J, with 14 bases in the middle. Germline V gives CDR1 SQVTM, CDR2 ANQGSEA. The CDR3 region is CSVERVGVASYNEQFF. The CDR3 DNA reads as TGCAGCGTTGAAAGGGTCGGGGTAGCCTCCTACAATGAGCAGTTCTTC.

This clone was detected a few times. The chain carries TRBV7-2 and TRBJ1-2; the D is unclear. The CDR3 runs 14 residues. Germline V lookup: CDR1 SGHTA, CDR2 FQGNSA. Between the trimmed V and J ends, which lost 0 bases and 8 bases, there was a span of 13 bases. CDR3 amino acids: CASSLARMTGGYTF. The DNA for the CDR3 is TGTGCCAGCAGCTTAGCACGGATGACCGGGGGCTACACCTTC.

V usage is TRBV29-1 and J usage is TRBJ1-4, with TRBD1 matching over 7 bases. This CDR3 has 13 residues. V lost 6 bases to trimming and J lost 7 bases; unmatched junction nucleotides: 8. The germline V gene encodes CDR1 SQVTM and CDR2 ANQGSEA. DNA for the CDR3: TGCAGCGTCGCCACAGGGGTCTTTGAAAAACTGTTTTTT. It yields the protein CSVATGVFEKLFF.

The rearrangement uses TRBV4-2 and TRBJ2-5; weak D call: TRBD2 (7 bases). The CDR3 consists of 14 residues. Germline V CDR1 and CDR2: LGHNA, YNFKEQ. The germline V and J ends were trimmed by 4 bases and 5 bases, with 14 bases remaining between them. The CDR3 nucleotides are TGTGCCAGCAGCCTGGGGGGGGCGGAGGAGACCCAGTACTTC. Encoded protein: CASSLGGAEETQYF.

The rearrangement links TRBV5-1 to TRBJ1-2; TRBD1 is a possible D gene (5 bases). Germline lookup yields CDR1 SGHRS and CDR2 YFSETQ. V was trimmed by 4 bases and J by 7 bases, leaving 11 bases between them. This CDR3 has 12 residues. The CDR3 nucleotides read TGCGCCAGCAGCCCCAGGGATTCTGGCTACACCTTC. Its translation is CASSPRDSGYTF.

J is TRBJ1-4 and V is TRBV30; unclear D gene. The CDR3 length is 14 residues. V was shortened by 2 bases and J by 1 base, with 8 bases between the two germline ends. Germline-derived CDR1 and CDR2 are GTSNPN and SVGIG (reference sequence). The CDR3 coding sequence is TGTGCCTGGAGTCCTCCCGTAACTAATGAAAAACTGTTTTTT. Its protein is CAWSPPVTNEKLFF.

This rearrangement joins TRBV9 to TRBJ2-1; weak D call: TRBD2 (6 bases). The V gene lost 0 bases and the J gene lost 0 bases, with 10 bases spanning the gap. The CDR3 contains 16 residues. Germline values: CDR1 SGDLS, CDR2 YYNGEE. The CDR3 protein is CASSVDGGTSYNEQFF. The CDR3 nucleotides read TGTGCCAGCAGCGTAGATGGCGGGACCTCCTACAATGAGCAGTTCTTC. The entire variable domain, with the rest obtained from reference TRBV9 and TRBJ2-1, is as follows: DSGVTQTPKHLITATGQRVTLRCSPRSGDLSVYWYQQSLDQGLQFLIQYYNGEERAKGNILERFSAQQFPDLHSELNLSSLELGDSALYFCASSVDGGTSYNEQFFGPGTRLTVL.

V is TRBV25-1 and J is TRBJ1-1; D is undetermined. The length of the CDR3 is 14 residues. Deletions cut 5 bases from V and 4 bases from J, with 14 bases between. The germline V gene encodes CDR1 MGHDK and CDR2 SYGVNS. The CDR3 DNA is TGTGCCAGCAGTCAGGCGGGGTCGGTCACTGAAGCTTTCTTT. This translates into CASSQAGSVTEAFF.

This chain connects TRBV11-1 to TRBJ2-1; 8 nucleotides agree with TRBD1. This CDR3 spans 16 amino acids. Germline V gene data show CDR1 as SGHAT and CDR2 as FQDESV (reference sequence). V lost 0 bases and J lost 1; bases outside the gene matches: 2. CDR3 in DNA: TGTGCCAGCAGCTTAGCGCAGGGGGCATCCTACAATGAGCAGTTCTTC. This gives the protein CASSLAQGASYNEQFF.

A few counts support this clone. The CDR3 DNA sequence: TGTGCCAGCAGCGCCCCGGGACTAGCGATAACTAGCACAGATACGCAGTATTTT. It translates to CASSAPGLAITSTDTQYF. The chain employs TRBV9 and TRBJ2-3; 10 bases fit TRBD2. The CDR3 contains 18 residues. CDR1 is SGDLS, CDR2 YYNGEE, per germline. With V trimmed by 3 bases and J by 0 bases, 10 bases remained unmatched. Full variable domain (missing parts from reference TRBV9 and TRBJ2-3): DSGVTQTPKHLITATGQRVTLRCSPRSGDLSVYWYQQSLDQGLQFLIQYYNGEERAKGNILERFSAQQFPDLHSELNLSSLELGDSALYFCASSAPGLAITSTDTQYFGPGTRLTVL.

The chain links TRBV19 to TRBJ2-1; 7 nucleotides agree with TRBD2. This CDR3 spans 17 amino acids. Trimming removed 3 bases from V and 6 bases from J; junction bases left unmatched: 14. Germline V CDR1 and CDR2: LNHDA, SQIVND (reference sequence). CDR3 sequence: CASSILLREKWGNEQFF. The CDR3 bases are TGTGCCAGTAGTATTTTGTTGCGGGAGAAGTGGGGCAATGAGCAGTTCTTC.

CDR3 sequence reads: CASRLSGSAETQYF. CDR3 nucleotides: TGCGCCAGCAGACTCAGCGGGAGTGCTGAGACCCAGTACTTC. This chain connects TRBV4-1 to TRBJ2-5; TRBD2 aligns across 8 bases. The V segment lost 6 bases and the J segment 5 bases; nucleotides outside the gene matches: 8. This CDR3 is 14 amino acids long. CDR1 and CDR2 (germline): MGHRA, YSYEKL.

This chain connects TRBV28 to TRBJ2-7; the D gene is possibly TRBD2 (6 bases). Germline CDR1 and CDR2: MDHEN and SYDVKM. V lost 2 bases to trimming and J lost 1 base, with 12 bases between them. The CDR3 loop spans 15 amino acids. This chain's CDR3 is CASSLISGPSYEQYF. The CDR3 nucleotides are TGTGCCAGCAGTTTAATTAGCGGCCCTTCCTACGAGCAGTACTTC.

As concerns this clone: Other DNA sequences within the sample encode an identical CDR3. V usage is TRBV30 and J usage is TRBJ2-3; D possibly corresponds to TRBD2 (5 bases). Trimming removed 1 base from V and 9 bases from J, with 14 bases in between. Germline values: CDR1 GTSNPN, CDR2 SVGIG (reference sequence). The CDR3 sequence is 13 residues long. This CDR3 reads CAWSATDPSTQYF. CDR3 sequence (DNA): TGTGCCTGGAGTGCTACGGATCCTAGCACGCAGTATTTT.

This clone was counted a few times. The chain uses TRBV11-2 and TRBJ2-5; 10 bases are shared with TRBD2. CDR1 and CDR2 (germline): SGHAT, FQNNGV. V trimming: 1 base; J trimming: 2 bases; junction bases outside the gene matches: 7. The CDR3 sequence is 17 residues long. The CDR3 protein is CASSLVPSGSGQETQYF. The CDR3 nucleotides are TGTGCCAGCAGCTTAGTCCCTAGCGGGAGCGGACAAGAGACCCAGTACTTC.

This clone has more than one count but fewer than ten. J is TRBJ2-1 and V is TRBV11-2, with a possible D match to TRBD2 (5 bases). Germline loops: CDR1 SGHAT, CDR2 FQNNGV. Trimming took off 0 bases at V and 2 bases at J, with 11 bases between the two ends. The length of the CDR3 is 16 residues. CDR3 nucleotide sequence: TGTGCCAGCAGCTTAGAGCGAGCGGATACCTACAATGAGCAGTTCTTC. It encodes CASSLERADTYNEQFF.

The V gene is TRBV27, the J gene TRBJ2-7; D is perhaps TRBD1 (5 bases). CDR1 and CDR2 from the germline V gene are MNHEY and SMNVEV (reference sequence). The CDR3 is 15 residues long. V was trimmed by 2 bases and J by 0 bases, leaving 11 bases between them. CDR3 loop: CASSLRGYSSYEQYF. CDR3 in DNA: TGTGCCAGCAGTTTAAGGGGTTATAGCTCCTACGAGCAGTACTTC.

This clone showed up just a few times. This chain joins TRBV9 and TRBJ1-2; no reliable D call. The ends were cut back, 3 bases at V and 11 bases at J, with 20 bases in the middle. The CDR3 runs to 14 residues. Germline values: CDR1 SGDLS, CDR2 YYNGEE. CDR3: CASSALGRQLIYTF. The CDR3 DNA sequence: TGTGCCAGCAGCGCACTAGGTCGGCAGTTGATTTACACCTTC.

This clone was picked up a small number of times. The chain recombines TRBV19 with TRBJ2-1; D remains unclear. This CDR3 comprises 14 residues. V lost 3 bases, J lost 2 bases, and 8 bases lay in between. The germline CDR1 and CDR2 sequences are LNHDA and SQIVND (reference sequence). CDR3 sequence reads: CASSMVLAYNEQFF. In nucleotides, the CDR3 is TGTGCCAGTAGTATGGTTCTAGCCTACAATGAGCAGTTCTTC.

A few counts support this clone. CDR3 amino acids: CSVAPRGAHTEAFF. The CDR3 DNA is TGCAGCGTTGCCCCCAGGGGGGCGCACACTGAAGCTTTCTTT. The chain joins TRBV29-1 to TRBJ1-1; 7 bases align to TRBD1. The CDR3 length is 14 residues. The V and J ends lost 4 bases and 3 bases, in that order; junction bases with no gene match: 8. Looked up from germline, CDR1 is SQVTM and CDR2 is ANQGSEA. Full variable domain (missing parts from reference TRBV29-1 and TRBJ1-1): SAVISQKPSRDICQRGTSLTIQCQVDSQVTMMFWYRQQPGQSLTLIATANQGSEATYESGFVIDKFPISRPNLTFSTLTVSNMSPEDSSIYLCSVAPRGAHTEAFFGQGTRLTVV.

The V and J genes are TRBV30 and TRBJ2-6; D might be TRBD2 (5 bases). The germline V gene has CDR1 GTSNPN and CDR2 SVGIG (reference sequence). The CDR3 consists of 15 residues. V lost 0 bases, J lost 0 bases, and 6 bases lay in between. In DNA form, the CDR3 reads TGTGCCTGGAGTGTAGGACTCTCTGGGGCCAACGTCCTGACTTTC. Its protein product is CAWSVGLSGANVLTF.

This clone was detected only a few times. The rearrangement joins TRBV11-2 to TRBJ1-1, with a tentative D call TRBD1 (5 bases). The V end lost 1 base, the J end lost 0 bases, and 6 bases lay between the germline ends. There are 14 residues in the CDR3. Germline CDR1 is SGHAT and CDR2 is FQNNGV. This chain's CDR3 is CASSLAQVNTEAFF. CDR3 DNA sequence: TGTGCCAGCAGCTTAGCACAGGTGAACACTGAAGCTTTCTTT. Combining the CDR3 with reference TRBV11-2 and TRBJ1-1 gives the whole variable domain EAGVAQSPRYKIIEKRQSVAFWCNPISGHATLYWYQQILGQGPKLLIQFQNNGVVDDSQLPKDRFSAERLKGVDSTLKIQPAKLEDSAVYLCASSLAQVNTEAFFGQGTRLTVV.